Listed below are T cell receptor beta chains from one sample, sequenced in a study of T cell changes during pregnancy in multiple sclerosis. Only in-frame clones appear in the TCRdb table, and some are missing; sequencing was by immunoSEQ multiplex PCR. The sample records about 47,000 clones, approximately 90% being singletons. Sequencing used CD8+ T cells from peripheral blood mononuclear cells, obtained in the second trimester of pregnancy. These receptors all stem from a female donor with multiple sclerosis, enrolled in a pregnancy study. CDR3s include the opening cysteine and the closing phenylalanine or tryptophan. Fields, in order: V gene, clone size, D gene, J gene, CDR3 protein, CDR3 DNA. A D gene is named only where the DNA matches it firmly. Some rows mark clone size as missing; the rest say once, few, many or name a class of expanded clone.

TRBV7-2,-,-,TRBJ2-4,CASSSTVAKNIQYF,TGTGCCAGCAGTTCCACAGTAGCCAAAAACATTCAGTACTTC
TRBV7-3,-,-,TRBJ2-2,CASSLGQGPGTGELFF,TGTGCCAGCAGCTTAGGTCAGGGGCCAGGCACCGGGGAGCTGTTTTTT
TRBV11-2,-,TRBD2,TRBJ2-7,CASSFGLAGDSYEQYF,TGTGCCAGCAGCTTCGGACTAGCGGGGGACTCCTACGAGCAGTACTTC
TRBV9,-,-,TRBJ2-3,CASSVWGGTDTQYF,TGTGCCAGCAGCGTCTGGGGGGGCACAGATACGCAGTATTTT
TRBV10-3,-,-,TRBJ2-7,CAISRDRDFGGSYEQYF,TGTGCCATCAGTAGAGACAGGGACTTTGGTGGCTCCTACGAGCAGTACTTC
TRBV5-6,-,-,TRBJ2-3,CASSFPGRTAYSWEQYF,TGTGCCAGCAGCTTCCCGGGTAGGACAGCCTATAGCTGGGAGCAGTATTTT
TRBV27,-,-,TRBJ1-1,CASGAGNTEAFF,TGTGCCAGCGGTGCGGGGAACACTGAAGCTTTCTTT
TRBV5-3,-,-,TRBJ1-3,CARMVFGEWSSGNTIYF,TGTGCCAGAATGGTCTTCGGGGAGTGGAGTTCTGGAAACACCATATATTTT
TRBV6-1,-,-,TRBJ2-3,CARLTTPFSTDTQYF,TGTGCCAGACTGACTACCCCTTTTAGCACAGATACGCAGTATTTT
TRBV5-6,once,-,TRBJ2-2,CASSDGTHTGELFF,TGTGCCAGCAGCGACGGGACTCACACCGGGGAGCTGTTTTTT
TRBV7-9,-,-,TRBJ2-2,CASSDTGGTGELFF,TGTGCCAGCAGCGATACCGGAGGAACCGGGGAGCTGTTTTTT
TRBV9,once,TRBD2,TRBJ2-2,CASSDIAGGLGGELFF,TGTGCCAGCAGCGACATAGCGGGGGGGCTCGGCGGGGAGCTGTTTTTT
TRBV15,-,TRBD1,TRBJ1-5,CATSRRQGQGDQPQHF,TGTGCCACCAGCAGGAGACAGGGGCAAGGGGATCAGCCCCAGCATTTT
TRBV7-3,few,TRBD2,TRBJ2-7,CASGAGGHEQYF,TGTGCCAGCGGAGCGGGGGGTCACGAGCAGTACTTC
TRBV7-8,-,TRBD2,TRBJ2-1,CASSLDGGGNEQFF,TGTGCCAGCAGCTTAGACGGGGGGGGCAATGAGCAGTTCTTC
TRBV19,-,-,TRBJ2-7,CASSIVAGLSYEQYF,TGTGCCAGTAGTATAGTGGCAGGGCTCTCCTACGAGCAGTACTTC
TRBV4-2,-,-,TRBJ2-5,CASSHPFGGPYQETQYF,TGTGCCAGCAGCCACCCATTCGGAGGACCCTACCAAGAGACCCAGTACTTC
TRBV4-1,-,-,TRBJ1-5,CASSLQGEQPQHF,TGCGCCAGCAGCCTACAGGGAGAACAGCCCCAGCATTTT
TRBV7-9,-,-,TRBJ1-1,CASSLGWGGGTFF,-
TRBV6-5,-,-,TRBJ1-1,CASIHRPAGGTEAFF,TGTGCCAGCATCCACCGACCGGCAGGTGGGACTGAAGCTTTCTTT
TRBV27,-,TRBD2,TRBJ2-5,CASSLSGLAGGETQYF,TGTGCCAGCAGTTTATCGGGACTAGCGGGGGGGGAGACCCAGTACTTC
TRBV4-1,-,-,TRBJ2-7,CASSQERGTTYEQYF,TGCGCCAGCAGCCAAGAAAGGGGGACGACCTACGAGCAGTACTTC
TRBV21-1,-,-,TRBJ1-1,CASSKGDTRNTEAFF,TGTGCCAGCAGCAAAGGGGACACAAGGAACACTGAAGCTTTCTTT
TRBV27,few,TRBD2,TRBJ2-2,CASSVELAGGTGELFF,TGTGCCAGCAGCGTAGAACTAGCGGGGGGGACCGGGGAGCTGTTTTTT
TRBV19,-,TRBD1,TRBJ1-1,CASSTETGDTEAFF,TGTGCCAGTAGTACAGAGACAGGGGACACTGAAGCTTTCTTT
TRBV6-6,-,-,TRBJ1-5,CASTGDSNQPQHF,TGTGCCAGCACCGGAGATAGCAATCAGCCCCAGCATTTT
TRBV4-1,once,-,TRBJ1-1,CASSQQGPMNTEAFF,TGCGCCAGCAGCCAACAGGGGCCTATGAACACTGAAGCTTTCTTT
TRBV19,-,-,TRBJ1-1,CASSIAGEVNTEAFF,TGTGCCAGTAGTATAGCGGGGGAAGTGAACACTGAAGCTTTCTTT
TRBV2,-,-,TRBJ1-6,CASSFAGLGSYNSPLHF,TGTGCCAGCAGCTTCGCAGGGTTGGGCTCCTATAATTCACCCCTCCACTTT
TRBV5-8,-,-,TRBJ1-1,CASGGAGEAFF,TGTGCCAGCGGGGGGGCCGGTGAAGCTTTCTTT
TRBV19,-,TRBD1,TRBJ1-6,CASSIEGDRVGSSPLHF,TGTGCCAGTAGTATTGAAGGTGACAGGGTCGGATCCTCACCCCTCCACTTT
TRBV19,few,-,TRBJ1-5,CASSMRGLGQPQHF,TGTGCCAGTAGTATGAGAGGGCTGGGGCAGCCCCAGCATTTT
TRBV10-2,-,-,TRBJ1-6,CASSAESSYNSPLHF,TGCGCCAGCAGTGCGGAGAGCTCCTATAATTCACCCCTCCACTTT